Shown below are 25 T cell receptor beta chains from a single sample sequenced in a study of cytomegalovirus exposure and HLA in healthy donors. Primers included in the PCR were 60 Vbeta and 13 Jbeta primers. Profiling relied on immunoSEQ multiplex PCR, and the TCRdb table lists in-frame clones only, not all of them. This sample yields 100,000 to 150,000 clones, of which around four fifths are seen a single time; 1.5% belongs to the top ten. The specimen sequenced was PBMCs. These receptors all stem from a female donor in good health and CMV-seronegative.

This chain joins TRBV28 and TRBJ1-4; D is possibly TRBD1 (6 bases). The V end lost 6 bases, the J end lost 8 bases, and 16 bases lay between the germline ends. CDR1 is MDHEN and CDR2 is SYDVKM in the germline V gene. The CDR3 has 14 residues. The DNA of the CDR3 is TGTGCCAGCAGGATAGGGGGAGGGGACGAAAAACTGTTTTTT. Its protein is CASRIGGGDEKLFF.

The J gene is TRBJ1-1, the V gene TRBV5-6, with TRBD1 identical over 8 bases. CDR3 length equals 16 residues. The germline V gene has CDR1 SGHDT and CDR2 YYEEEE. J lost 0 bases, V lost 2 bases, and 6 bases had no gene match. This CDR3 is CASSFSGQGMNTEAFF. In DNA form, the CDR3 reads TGTGCCAGCAGCTTCAGCGGACAGGGCATGAACACTGAAGCTTTCTTT.

The chain combines TRBV5-6 with TRBJ1-3, with TRBD1 as a possible D gene (6 bases). The CDR3 is 17 residues long. Germline-derived CDR1 and CDR2 are SGHDT and YYEEEE. The V gene lost 0 bases and the J gene lost 0 bases, with 13 bases spanning the gap. The CDR3 DNA reads TGTGCCAGCAGCTTGGCGTATCGGGACAACTCTGGAAACACCATATATTTT. Residues: CASSLAYRDNSGNTIYF.

J is TRBJ1-5 and V is TRBV4-3; D ambiguous. Looked up from germline, CDR1 is LGHNA and CDR2 is YSLEER. This CDR3 comprises 14 residues. V lost 1 base, J lost 5 bases, and 9 bases lay in between. The CDR3 bases are TGCGCCAGCAGCCAAGGGCGGAAATATCAGCCCCAGCATTTT. Translated: CASSQGRKYQPQHF.

The V and J genes are TRBV5-8 and TRBJ1-5, with 7 bases aligning to TRBD1. This CDR3 has 14 residues. The germline V gene encodes CDR1 SGHTS and CDR2 YDEGEE. J lost 6 bases, V lost 2 bases, and 5 bases had no gene match. This CDR3 reads CASSFTGEAQPQHF. CDR3 DNA: TGTGCCAGCAGCTTCACAGGGGAGGCTCAGCCCCAGCATTTT.

This clone was seen once. The chain employs TRBV6-1 and TRBJ2-7; a possible D gene is TRBD1 (5 bases). The V and J ends lost 2 bases and 5 bases respectively, with 13 bases between them. Germline loops: CDR1 MNHNS, CDR2 SASEGT. This CDR3 is built from 14 residues. The CDR3, as DNA: TGTGCCAGCAGTGAACCTGGTGAAGGGGACGAGCAGTACTTC. Its protein is CASSEPGEGDEQYF.

The chain has TRBV7-3 and TRBJ2-1; D remains ambiguous. Trimming removed 4 bases at V and 5 bases at J, with 12 bases between. Germline CDR1 reads SGHTA; CDR2 reads FQGTGA. The length of the CDR3 is 14 residues. This chain's CDR3 is CASSSGFPNNEQFF. CDR3 DNA: TGTGCCAGCAGCTCCGGGTTTCCGAACAATGAGCAGTTCTTC.

This chain connects TRBV27 to TRBJ1-5, with 11 bases matching TRBD1. The germline V gene encodes CDR1 MNHEY and CDR2 SMNVEV (reference sequence). The CDR3 runs to 21 residues. The junction had 18 bases not matched to a gene; V was cut back by 5 bases and J by 0 bases. As DNA, the CDR3 is TGTGCCAGCAGTCCTGGCCCACTCTGGACAGGGGGCGACCCTAGCAATCAGCCCCAGCATTTT. This sequence encodes CASSPGPLWTGGDPSNQPQHF.

The DNA for the CDR3 is TGTGCCAGCAGTGATCTCTGGGGGGGCGCGGCTTTCTTT. It yields the protein CASSDLWGGAAFF. The rearrangement uses TRBV25-1 and TRBJ1-1; D possibly corresponds to TRBD1 (6 bases). This CDR3 spans 13 amino acids. With 3 bases removed from V and 11 bases from J, the gap between germline ends came to 16 bases. Per germline, CDR1 MGHDK and CDR2 SYGVNS.

The chain links TRBV28 to TRBJ2-7; D is perhaps TRBD2 (6 bases). CDR3 length: 13 residues. V was cut by 3 bases and J by 4 bases, with 10 bases left in between. Germline CDR1 and CDR2: MDHEN and SYDVKM. The CDR3 loop reads CASSLPGAYEQYF. The DNA for the CDR3 is TGTGCCAGCAGTTTGCCGGGAGCGTACGAGCAGTACTTC.

The rearrangement links TRBV27 to TRBJ1-1; 7 positions agree with TRBD1. J gave up 4 bases and V 6 bases, and 8 bases lay outside the gene matches. The CDR3 loop spans 14 amino acids. Germline V gene sequence: CDR1 MNHEY, CDR2 SMNVEV (reference sequence). In DNA form, the CDR3 reads TGTGCCAGCAGGATAACAGGGGCGGTCACTGAAGCTTTCTTT. It encodes CASRITGAVTEAFF.

DNA for the CDR3: TGCGCCAGCAGGAGCGGGCAGGGGGTGACCGGGGAGCTGTTTTTT. Protein sequence: CASRSGQGVTGELFF. This rearrangement joins TRBV5-1 to TRBJ2-2; tentative D call: TRBD1 (7 bases). Trimming removed 5 bases from V and 5 bases from J, with 16 bases in between. The length of the CDR3 is 15 residues. Per germline, CDR1 SGHRS and CDR2 YFSETQ.

The J gene is TRBJ2-1, the V gene TRBV6-1; the D gene is possibly TRBD2 (6 bases). The V end lost 3 bases, the J end lost 0 bases, and 12 bases lay between the germline ends. Germline CDR1 MNHNS, CDR2 SASEGT. The CDR3 loop spans 16 amino acids. CDR3 loop: CASSERGLSSYNEQFF. The CDR3 coding sequence is TGTGCCAGCAGTGAGCGGGGCCTGAGCTCCTACAATGAGCAGTTCTTC.

The rearrangement uses TRBV4-1 and TRBJ1-5; 7 nucleotides agree with TRBD1. The CDR3 is 16 residues long. V was pared by 4 bases and J by 3 bases, with 9 bases of the junction left unmatched. Germline-derived CDR1 and CDR2 are MGHRA and YSYEKL. The DNA for the CDR3 is TGCGCCAGCAGCCCCCGAGGACAGGTGATCAATCAGCCCCAGCATTTT. Translation gives CASSPRGQVINQPQHF.

The chain joins TRBV28 to TRBJ1-1; D gene ambiguous. V shed 5 bases and J shed 5 bases, with 15 bases lying between them. The CDR3 covers 14 residues. Germline CDR1 reads MDHEN; CDR2 reads SYDVKM. CDR3 sequence (DNA): TGTGCCAGCAGTCCCCCCTACGGGAGAACTGAAGCTTTCTTT. It encodes CASSPPYGRTEAFF.

This chain joins TRBV10-3 and TRBJ1-1; 10 nucleotides match TRBD1. From germline, CDR1 is ENHRY and CDR2 SYGVKD. Trimming at V came to 6 bases and at J to 3 bases, leaving 16 bases not matched to a gene. The CDR3 contains 18 residues. CDR3 residues: CAISSNWDRGKEDTEAFF. The CDR3 bases are TGTGCCATCAGCTCGAACTGGGACAGGGGAAAAGAGGACACTGAAGCTTTCTTT.

This clone was seen a few times. V usage is TRBV29-1 and J usage is TRBJ2-2; the match to TRBD1 covers 7 bases. The germline CDR1 and CDR2 sequences are SQVTM and ANQGSEA. V shed 6 bases and J 0 bases; nucleotides not matched to a gene: 7. This CDR3 region has 15 residues. DNA of the CDR3: TGCAGCGTCCGACGGACAGGCGCGAACACCGGGGAGCTGTTTTTT. Translating it yields CSVRRTGANTGELFF.

V is TRBV7-8 and J is TRBJ2-1; 10 nucleotides line up with TRBD1. Germline CDR1 is SGHVS and CDR2 is FQNEAQ. V lost 3 bases and J lost 6; bases outside the gene matches: 14. The CDR3 runs to 18 residues. CDR3 loop: CASSFPQGQGTKGNEQFF. CDR3 sequence (DNA): TGTGCCAGCAGCTTCCCCCAGGGACAGGGGACAAAAGGCAATGAGCAGTTCTTC.

The V and J genes are TRBV6-5 and TRBJ1-1; 7 positions agree with TRBD1. CDR3 length equals 13 residues. Germline V gives CDR1 MNHEY, CDR2 SVGAGI. V lost 5 bases and J lost 5; bases outside the gene matches: 5. CDR3 region: CASSSRQGTEAFF. As DNA, the CDR3 is TGTGCCAGCAGTAGCAGACAGGGAACTGAAGCTTTCTTT.

This clone occurred a few times. The rearrangement joins TRBV5-5 to TRBJ2-2; D is ambiguous. V was trimmed by 2 bases and J by 3 bases, leaving 5 bases between them. CDR3 size: 13 residues. CDR1 SGHKS and CDR2 YYEKEE come from the germline V gene (reference sequence). This chain's CDR3 is CASSLTDTGELFF. For the CDR3, the DNA is TGTGCCAGCAGCTTAACAGACACCGGGGAGCTGTTTTTT.

V and J are TRBV5-1 and TRBJ2-5, with a tentative D call TRBD1 (6 bases). The J call may be faulty, since TRBJ2-7 better matches the DNA end. CDR3 length equals 13 residues. The germline CDR1 and CDR2 sequences are SGHRS and YFSETQ. The CDR3 is CASSLTGFYEQYF. The CDR3 nucleotides read TGCGCCAGCAGCTTGACAGGGTTCTACGAGCAGTACTTC.

CDR3 nucleotide sequence: TGTGCCAGCTGGAGGGGTCGAGGCACCGGGGAGCTGTTTTTT. This sequence encodes CASWRGRGTGELFF. The chain carries TRBV6-5 and TRBJ2-2; a weak D match, TRBD2 (6 bases). The CDR3 extends over 14 amino acids. Germline V gene data show CDR1 as MNHEY and CDR2 as SVGAGI. V was trimmed by 8 bases and J by 4 bases, leaving 14 bases between them.

The chain's CDR3 is CASSPGASGNTIYF. CDR3 nucleotide sequence: TGTGCCAGCTCACCCGGTGCCTCTGGAAACACCATATATTTT. The chain uses TRBV18 and TRBJ1-3; D is undetermined. Germline lookup yields CDR1 KGHSH and CDR2 LQKENI. The V end lost 3 bases, the J end lost 0 bases, and 6 bases lay between the germline ends. The CDR3 is 14 residues long.

Details on this clone: At one end, the junction sequence differs from germline, possibly due to a read error. The rearrangement uses TRBV28 and TRBJ1-4, with a possible D match to TRBD1 (5 bases). The germline V gene has CDR1 MDHEN and CDR2 SYDVKM. The CDR3 has 16 amino acids. CDR3 in amino acids: CASSLVGHSTNEKLLF. DNA for the CDR3: TGTGCCAGCAGTTTAGTCGGACATTCAACTAATGAAAAACTGCTTTTT.

The chain combines TRBV15 with TRBJ2-5, with 11 bases identical to TRBD2. The tail of the sequence fits TRBJ2-7 better, so the J call may be wrong. The germline V gene encodes CDR1 LNHNV and CDR2 YYDKDF (reference sequence). The CDR3 spans 14 residues. As DNA, the CDR3 is TGTGCCACCAGCTTTACTAGCGGGAGTACCGAGCAGTACTTC. Its protein is CATSFTSGSTEQYF.